A selection of T cell receptor beta chains follows, all from one sample in a study of T cell responses to AZD1222 COVID-19 vaccine. Only in-frame clones appear in the TCRdb table, and some are missing; sequencing was by immunoSEQ multiplex PCR. This table has about 140,000 clones, 85% to 95% appearing once. Sample: peripheral blood, taken on day 0 of AZD1222 vaccination. Receptor source: an adult in good health. Both conserved end residues are part of each CDR3. Each record gives: D gene, V gene, J gene, CDR3 length, clone size, CDR3 protein, CDR3 DNA. The D gene is left open where the match is weak. Size values are once, few and many counts, or a class for expanded clones, and some rows have none.

d_call: NA; v_call: TRBV18; j_call: TRBJ1-1; cdr3_length: 13; clone_size: NA; cdr3_aa: CASSPRGNTEAFF; cdr3_nt: TGTGCCAGCTCACCTCGCGGAAACACTGAAGCTTTCTTT
d_call: NA; v_call: TRBV18; j_call: TRBJ1-6; cdr3_length: 13; clone_size: NA; cdr3_aa: CASEGGNGSPLHF; cdr3_nt: TGTGCCAGCGAGGGGGGTAATGGTTCACCCCTCCACTTT
d_call: TRBD2; v_call: TRBV6-1; j_call: TRBJ2-1; cdr3_length: 15; clone_size: NA; cdr3_aa: CASSRTSGGAAEQFF; cdr3_nt: TGTGCCAGCAGTAGGACTAGCGGGGGGGCGGCTGAGCAGTTCTTC
d_call: TRBD2; v_call: TRBV6-2/TRBV6-3; j_call: TRBJ2-3; cdr3_length: 15; clone_size: few; cdr3_aa: CASSYSSGGLDTQYF; cdr3_nt: TGTGCCAGCAGTTACTCTAGCGGGGGGCTAGATACGCAGTATTTT
d_call: NA; v_call: TRBV7-9; j_call: TRBJ2-5; cdr3_length: 16; clone_size: NA; cdr3_aa: CASSPRELAGQETQYF; cdr3_nt: TGTGCCAGCAGCCCCCGGGAACTGGCGGGGCAAGAGACCCAGTACTTC
d_call: NA; v_call: TRBV10-3; j_call: TRBJ2-3; cdr3_length: 14; clone_size: once; cdr3_aa: CAITTTGTGDTQYF; cdr3_nt: TGTGCCATCACCACGACAGGGACTGGAGATACGCAGTATTTT
d_call: NA; v_call: TRBV7-2; j_call: TRBJ2-1; cdr3_length: 16; clone_size: NA; cdr3_aa: CASSLGWFKVSSEQFF; cdr3_nt: TGTGCCAGCAGCTTAGGATGGTTTAAAGTTTCCAGTGAGCAGTTCTTC
d_call: TRBD1; v_call: TRBV28; j_call: TRBJ1-5; cdr3_length: 16; clone_size: NA; cdr3_aa: CASSLTGQGYNQPQHF; cdr3_nt: TGTGCCAGCAGTCTGACGGGACAGGGTTACAATCAGCCCCAGCATTTT
d_call: NA; v_call: TRBV19; j_call: TRBJ2-4; cdr3_length: 11; clone_size: few; cdr3_aa: CASSTKNIQYF; cdr3_nt: TGTGCCAGTAGTACCAAAAACATTCAGTACTTC
d_call: NA; v_call: TRBV20-1; j_call: TRBJ2-7; cdr3_length: 8; clone_size: NA; cdr3_aa: CRATEQYF; cdr3_nt: TGCAGGGCGACTGAGCAGTACTTC
d_call: TRBD2; v_call: TRBV7-7; j_call: TRBJ2-1; cdr3_length: 15; clone_size: NA; cdr3_aa: CASSLSGGSGNEQFF; cdr3_nt: TGTGCCAGCAGCCTTAGCGGGGGATCTGGTAATGAGCAGTTCTTC
d_call: NA; v_call: TRBV4-1; j_call: TRBJ2-1; cdr3_length: 12; clone_size: NA; cdr3_aa: CASSQDLGEQFF; cdr3_nt: TGCGCCAGCAGCCAAGATCTCGGGGAGCAGTTCTTC
d_call: TRBD1; v_call: TRBV4-1; j_call: TRBJ1-4; cdr3_length: 16; clone_size: NA; cdr3_aa: CASSPGPGTGSEKLFF; cdr3_nt: TGCGCCAGCAGCCCCGGTCCAGGGACAGGGAGTGAAAAACTGTTTTTT
d_call: TRBD2; v_call: TRBV3-1/TRBV3-2; j_call: TRBJ2-7; cdr3_length: 15; clone_size: NA; cdr3_aa: CASSESGRAAYEQYF; cdr3_nt: TGTGCCAGCAGCGAAAGCGGGAGGGCCGCCTACGAGCAGTACTTC
d_call: NA; v_call: TRBV19; j_call: TRBJ1-1; cdr3_length: 14; clone_size: few; cdr3_aa: CASSIKGVNTEAFF; cdr3_nt: TGTGCCAGTAGTATTAAAGGGGTGAACACTGAAGCTTTCTTT
d_call: NA; v_call: TRBV19; j_call: TRBJ1-5; cdr3_length: 14; clone_size: NA; cdr3_aa: CASSEQGRNQPQHF; cdr3_nt: TGTGCCAGTAGTGAACAGGGACGCAATCAGCCCCAGCATTTT
d_call: TRBD1; v_call: TRBV5-1; j_call: TRBJ2-7; cdr3_length: 15; clone_size: NA; cdr3_aa: CASRRGTGGHYEQYF; cdr3_nt: TGCGCCAGCAGGAGGGGGACAGGGGGCCACTACGAGCAGTACTTC
d_call: NA; v_call: TRBV7-2; j_call: TRBJ1-1; cdr3_length: 12; clone_size: NA; cdr3_aa: CASSLRSTEAFF; cdr3_nt: TGTGCCAGCAGCTTAAGGTCCACTGAAGCTTTCTTT